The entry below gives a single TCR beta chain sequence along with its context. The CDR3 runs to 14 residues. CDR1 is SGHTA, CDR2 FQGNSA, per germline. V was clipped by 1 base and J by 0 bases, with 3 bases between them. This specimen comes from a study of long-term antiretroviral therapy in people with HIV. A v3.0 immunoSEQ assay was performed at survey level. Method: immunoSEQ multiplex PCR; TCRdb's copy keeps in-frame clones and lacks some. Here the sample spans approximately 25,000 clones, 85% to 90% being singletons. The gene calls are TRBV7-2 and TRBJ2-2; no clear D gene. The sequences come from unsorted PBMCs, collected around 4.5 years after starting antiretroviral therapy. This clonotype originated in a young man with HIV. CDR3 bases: TGTGCCAGCAGCTTAGAATCGAACACCGGGGAGCTGTTTTTT. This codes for CASSLESNTGELFF.